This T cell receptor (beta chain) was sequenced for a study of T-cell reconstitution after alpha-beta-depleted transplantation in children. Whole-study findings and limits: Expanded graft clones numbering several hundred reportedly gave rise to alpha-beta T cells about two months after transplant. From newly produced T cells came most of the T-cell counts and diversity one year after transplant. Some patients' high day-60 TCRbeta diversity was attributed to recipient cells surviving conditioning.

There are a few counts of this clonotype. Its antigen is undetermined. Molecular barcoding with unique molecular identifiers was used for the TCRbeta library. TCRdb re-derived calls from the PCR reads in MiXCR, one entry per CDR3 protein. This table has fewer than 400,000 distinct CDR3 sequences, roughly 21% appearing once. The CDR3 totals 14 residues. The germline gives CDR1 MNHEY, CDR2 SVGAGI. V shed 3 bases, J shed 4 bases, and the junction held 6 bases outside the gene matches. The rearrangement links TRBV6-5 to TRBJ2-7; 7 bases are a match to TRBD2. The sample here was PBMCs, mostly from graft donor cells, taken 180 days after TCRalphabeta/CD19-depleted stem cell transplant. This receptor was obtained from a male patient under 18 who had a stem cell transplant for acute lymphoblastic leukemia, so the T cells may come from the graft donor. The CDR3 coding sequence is TGTGCCAGCAGTTATCAAGCGGGGTGGTACGAGCAGTACTTC. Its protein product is CASSYQAGWYEQYF.